These T cell receptor beta chains were read from a single sample in a study of post-analysis software for immune sequencing data. TCRdb fed the PCR reads into MiXCR, producing one record per CDR3 protein. The table records 450,000 to 700,000 distinct CDR3 sequences, roughly 45% of them present only once. The sample consisted of blood. Receptors were obtained from a girl aged 5-17 years with multiple sclerosis. The CDR3 runs from the conserved cysteine through the conserved F or W. Fields, in order: J gene, CDR3 length, V gene, D gene, clone size, CDR3 DNA, CDR3 protein. D genes are given only for firm matches. Clone size is shown for a subset of rows, as once, few, many or a class of expanded clone.

TRBJ2-7 16 TRBV5-1 TRBD2 few TGCGCCAGCAGCCGCGGGACTAGCGGGGGGACCTACGAGCAGTACTTC CASSRGTSGGTYEQYF
TRBJ2-5 15 TRBV20-1 TRBD2 - TGCAGTGCTAGCATTGGCGGGGGGGCCTCGAAGACCCAGTACTTC CSASIGGGASKTQYF
TRBJ1-5 15 TRBV10-3 - once TGTGCCATCAGTGAGTCGGATTATAGCAATCAGCCCCAGCATTTT CAISESDYSNQPQHF
TRBJ1-5 15 TRBV12-3/TRBV12-4 TRBD1 - TGTGCCAGCAGTAAAGGACAGGGGAAAGAGCAGCCCCAGCATTTT CASSKGQGKEQPQHF
TRBJ1-2 18 TRBV12-3/TRBV12-4 TRBD1 few TGTGCCAGCAGTTTCCTTTTCACAGGGGGCGAAGTTGACTATGGCTACACCTTC CASSFLFTGGEVDYGYTF
TRBJ2-1 11 TRBV12-3/TRBV12-4 - many TGTGCCAGCAGTTTGCTAGAAGAGCAGTTCTTC CASSLLEEQFF
TRBJ2-5 16 TRBV7-9 - - TGTGCCAGCAGCTTAGGTATCGGCTCAGTCCAAGAGACCCAGTACTTC CASSLGIGSVQETQYF
TRBJ2-7 15 TRBV18 TRBD1 few TGTGCCAGCTCACCGTTCAACAGGGGTACGGGCGAGCAGTACTTC CASSPFNRGTGEQYF
TRBJ1-4 16 TRBV20-1 - - TGCAGTGCTAGAGGAAGTATGCACAGGGTTAATGAAAAACTGTTTTTT CSARGSMHRVNEKLFF
TRBJ1-1 14 TRBV20-1 TRBD1 - TGCAGTGCTAGAGGTCAGGGGGGGTACACTGAAGCTTTCTTT CSARGQGGYTEAFF
TRBJ2-1 15 TRBV20-1 - once TGCAGCGCTGGGGGCAACGGACCCTCCTACAATGAGCAGTTCTTC CSAGGNGPSYNEQFF
TRBJ2-7 14 TRBV2 TRBD1 - TGTGCCAGCAGGTTGGGGACAGAAACCTACGAGCAGTACTTC CASRLGTETYEQYF
TRBJ2-1 14 TRBV5-1 TRBD2 - TGCGCCAGCAAAGCGTCTAGCGGGGGGGGTGAGCAGTTCTTC CASKASSGGGEQFF
TRBJ1-2 17 TRBV11-2 TRBD1 few TGTGCCAGCAGCGACCCCAGAGGGACAGGGGCCCACTATGGCTACACCTTC CASSDPRGTGAHYGYTF
TRBJ2-7 13 TRBV5-1 - - TGCGCCAGCAGCTCAGGGTTTAGGGACGAGCAGTACTTC CASSSGFRDEQYF
TRBJ2-7 14 TRBV10-3 - - TGTGCCATCAAACTGACCAGCGACTCCTACGAGCAGTACTTC CAIKLTSDSYEQYF
TRBJ2-7 16 TRBV6-5 TRBD1 - TGTGCCAGCAGTTCCCGCGCCGGGACAGGGGCCTACGAGCAGTACTTC CASSSRAGTGAYEQYF
TRBJ1-2 13 TRBV5-1 - - TGCGCCAGCAGCTTGCCTGGGGATTATGGCTACACCTTC CASSLPGDYGYTF
TRBJ2-3 16 TRBV20-1 - few TGCAGTGCTACCTATCACAGGGGGGGAATCACAGATACGCAGTATTTT CSATYHRGGITDTQYF
TRBJ1-1 13 TRBV29-1 - few TGCAGCGGAGTGAGGATTTTGCACACTGAAGCTTTCTTT CSGVRILHTEAFF
TRBJ2-2 14 TRBV2 - - TGTGCCAGCAGTGGTAGAATTAACACCGGGGAGCTGTTTTTT CASSGRINTGELFF
TRBJ1-1 12 TRBV5-3 TRBD1 - TGTGCCAGAGGATGGACAGGGACTGAAGCTTTCTTT CARGWTGTEAFF
TRBJ2-5 12 TRBV24-1 - - TGTGCCACCAGTGAGAGGGGCGAGACCCAGTACTTC CATSERGETQYF
TRBJ1-2 15 TRBV6-6 - - TGTGCCAGCATTACTAATGGTCTTCCCCACTATGGCTACACCTTC CASITNGLPHYGYTF
TRBJ2-1 14 TRBV4-1 TRBD2 - TGCGCCAGCAAACTCCTAGCGGGGTACAATGAGCAGTTCTTC CASKLLAGYNEQFF
TRBJ1-5 16 TRBV4-1 - - TGCGCCAGCAGCCAAGATGGGGGGTTAGGCAATCAGCCCCAGCATTTT CASSQDGGLGNQPQHF
TRBJ1-1 14 TRBV12-3/TRBV12-4 - few TGTGCCAGCAGTTTTCAGGGGACGGACACTGAAGCTTTCTTT CASSFQGTDTEAFF
TRBJ2-5 11 TRBV29-1 - many TGCAGCGTTGGGCACCAAGAGACCCAGTACTTC CSVGHQETQYF
TRBJ2-3 20 TRBV6-1 TRBD2 - TGTGCCAGCTCGGAGGAGAGGGGACTAGCGGGAGGGCCGTTGGCAGATACGCAGTATTTT CASSEERGLAGGPLADTQYF
TRBJ2-5 16 TRBV12-3/TRBV12-4 TRBD2 few TGTGCCAGCAGTTTTCTCCTAGCGGGAGTAACAGAGACCCAGTACTTC CASSFLLAGVTETQYF
TRBJ2-7 15 TRBV2 TRBD2 - TGTGCCAGCACACCGGGACTAGCGTCAACCTACGAGCAGTACTTC CASTPGLASTYEQYF
TRBJ2-1 14 TRBV24-1 - - TGTGCCACCAGTGACTCGGACAGTTACAATGAGCAGTTCTTC CATSDSDSYNEQFF
TRBJ1-5 12 TRBV10-3 - - TGTGCCATCCAGGGGAACAATCAGCCCCAGCATTTT CAIQGNNQPQHF
TRBJ2-7 13 TRBV5-1 - - TGCGCCAGCAGCCCCGAGAACAGGGACGAGCAGTACTTC CASSPENRDEQYF
TRBJ2-7 17 TRBV27 - - TGTGCCAGCAGTCCCCAATCGGTTCGCGCTCTCTCCTACGAGCAGTACTTC CASSPQSVRALSYEQYF
TRBJ2-3 16 TRBV5-1 TRBD1 few TGCGCCAGCAGCCGCCGGACAGGGCGAGGCACAGATACGCAGTATTTT CASSRRTGRGTDTQYF
TRBJ2-3 14 TRBV27 TRBD2 - TGTGCCAGCAGGTGGACTAGCGGTTCAGCTACGCAGTATTTT CASRWTSGSATQYF
TRBJ2-6 14 TRBV11-3 - few TGTGCCAGCACACAGGGCTCTGGGGCCAACGTCCTGACTTTC CASTQGSGANVLTF
TRBJ1-5 13 TRBV2 - - TGTGCCAGCAGTGGGTCCCAGATACAGCCCCAGCATTTT CASSGSQIQPQHF
TRBJ1-1 15 TRBV6-5 - - TGTGCCAGCAGGGCGGGACCGATAACTTCCATGGTGGCTTTCTTT CASRAGPITSMVAFF
TRBJ1-1 14 TRBV5-1 TRBD1 - TGCGCCAGCAGCCGAAACAGGGGGTGGACTGAAGCTTTCTTT CASSRNRGWTEAFF
TRBJ1-2 15 TRBV3-1 - - TGTGCCAGCAGCCAAGGACTGGACGACGATGGGGGCTACACCTTC CASSQGLDDDGGYTF
TRBJ2-7 13 TRBV12-3/TRBV12-4 - - TGTGCCAGCAGTTGGGGAGGTGGCTACGAGCAGTACTTC CASSWGGGYEQYF
TRBJ2-3 15 TRBV7-2 TRBD2 - TGTGCCAGCACCCCTAGCGGGGGGACCACAGATACGCAGTATTTT CASTPSGGTTDTQYF
TRBJ2-7 14 TRBV12-3/TRBV12-4 TRBD1 - TGTGCCATTTCGGGGGACAGGGGGTCGTACGAGCAGTACTTC CAISGDRGSYEQYF
TRBJ1-5 15 TRBV12-3/TRBV12-4 - - TGTGCCAGCAGTTTGTCGAGAACTAGCAATCAGCCCCAGCATTTT CASSLSRTSNQPQHF
TRBJ2-1 20 TRBV25-1 TRBD2 few TGTGCCAGCAGTGGACGACCCGGGACTAGCGGGCGGAGCTCCTACAATGAGCAGTTCTTC CASSGRPGTSGRSSYNEQFF
TRBJ2-5 15 TRBV7-2 TRBD2 - TGTACCAGCAGCTTAGCCGGGCTAGCGGGGGAGACCCAGTACTTC CTSSLAGLAGETQYF
TRBJ1-2 15 TRBV6-6 TRBD1 few TGTGCCAGCAGCTGGGATGTTGGACAGGGGACTGGCTACACCTTC CASSWDVGQGTGYTF
TRBJ2-1 13 TRBV5-1 - - TGCGCCAGCAGCTTAGGTGTGGGTCGCGAGCAGTTCTTC CASSLGVGREQFF
TRBJ2-7 13 TRBV4-1 - few TGCGCCAGCAGCCGCCAACAGGGCTACGAGCAGTACTTC CASSRQQGYEQYF
TRBJ2-1 14 TRBV27 - - TGTGCCAGCACTCCTGGAGGGGATCACAATGAGCAGTTCTTC CASTPGGDHNEQFF
TRBJ2-3 15 TRBV7-8 - - TGTGCCAGCACCAAAAGGGGGGTCGGGACAGATACGCAGTATTTT CASTKRGVGTDTQYF
TRBJ2-5 17 TRBV7-9 TRBD2 once TGTGCCAGTAGCTCAATTTATGCGGGGGTCAACCAAGAGACCCAGTACTTC CASSSIYAGVNQETQYF
TRBJ1-1 17 TRBV4-1 TRBD1 - TGCGCCAGCAGCCAAAGCTCACCGGGACAGGGGGGTACTGAAGCTTTCTTT CASSQSSPGQGGTEAFF
TRBJ2-7 13 TRBV14 - - TGTGCCAGCAGCCAAGTACGGGTCCCCGAGCAGTACTTC CASSQVRVPEQYF
TRBJ2-1 14 TRBV14 - few TGTGCCAGCAGCCGGGCAGGGCGGAACAATGAGCAGTTCTTC CASSRAGRNNEQFF
TRBJ2-5 14 TRBV12-3/TRBV12-4 - - TGTGCCAGCAGTTTGGGGGCCCGGGGGAATGAGCAGTACTTC CASSLGARGNEQYF
TRBJ2-5 12 TRBV5-1 - - TGCGCCAGCAGCGAAGTTCAAGAGACCCAGTACTTC CASSEVQETQYF